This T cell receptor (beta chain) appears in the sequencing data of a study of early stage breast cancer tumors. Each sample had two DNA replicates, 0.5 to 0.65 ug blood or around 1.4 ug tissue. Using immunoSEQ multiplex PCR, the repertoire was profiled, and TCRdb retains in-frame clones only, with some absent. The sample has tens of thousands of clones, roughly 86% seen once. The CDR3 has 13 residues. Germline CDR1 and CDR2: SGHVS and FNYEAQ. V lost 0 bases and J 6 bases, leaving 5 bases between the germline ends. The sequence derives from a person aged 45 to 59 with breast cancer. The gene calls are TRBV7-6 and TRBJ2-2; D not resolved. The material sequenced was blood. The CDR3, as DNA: TGTGCCAGCAGCTTAGCGGGATCCGGGGAGCTGTTTTTT. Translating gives CASSLAGSGELFF.